This TCR beta chain was recorded in a study of T cell responses to AZD1222 COVID-19 vaccine. Points from the study as a whole: A mostly white British donor set with more females was recruited, and clonal diversity was possibly underestimated.

Data came from immunoSEQ multiplex PCR; TCRdb stores just in-frame clones and leaves some out. The sample shows around 90,000 clones, around 86% of them seen only once. In regard to this clone: The antigen remains unidentified.

CDR3 length: 15 amino acids. Germline lookup yields CDR1 SNHLY and CDR2 FYNNEI. The V gene end was trimmed by 3 bases and the J gene end by 2 bases; junction bases not matched to a gene: 5. The sequencing here drew on peripheral blood, taken on day 0 of AZD1222 vaccination. The J gene is TRBJ2-7, the V gene TRBV2; 9 bases align to TRBD1. The receptor was isolated from an adult in good health. For the CDR3, the DNA is TGTGCCAGCAGTGACCCCAGACAGGGGGCCTACGAGCAGTACTTC. Its protein is CASSDPRQGAYEQYF. Full variable domain (rest looked up from reference TRBV2 and TRBJ2-7): EPEVTQTPSHQVTQMGQEVILRCVPISNHLYFYWYRQILGQKVEFLVSFYNNEISEKSEIFDDQFSVERPDGSNFTLKIRSTKLEDSAMYFCASSDPRQGAYEQYFGPGTRLTVT.